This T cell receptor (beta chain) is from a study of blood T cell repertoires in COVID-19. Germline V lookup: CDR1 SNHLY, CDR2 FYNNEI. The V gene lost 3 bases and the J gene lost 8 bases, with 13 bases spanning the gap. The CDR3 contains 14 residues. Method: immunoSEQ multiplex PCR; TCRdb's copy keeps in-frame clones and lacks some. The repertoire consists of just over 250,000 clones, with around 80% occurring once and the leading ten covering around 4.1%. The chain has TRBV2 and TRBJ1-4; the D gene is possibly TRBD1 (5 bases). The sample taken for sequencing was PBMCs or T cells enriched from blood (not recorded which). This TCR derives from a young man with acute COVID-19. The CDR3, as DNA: TGTGCCAGCAGTGAGGGGCCCGCGGCGGAAAAACTGTTTTTT. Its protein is CASSEGPAAEKLFF.